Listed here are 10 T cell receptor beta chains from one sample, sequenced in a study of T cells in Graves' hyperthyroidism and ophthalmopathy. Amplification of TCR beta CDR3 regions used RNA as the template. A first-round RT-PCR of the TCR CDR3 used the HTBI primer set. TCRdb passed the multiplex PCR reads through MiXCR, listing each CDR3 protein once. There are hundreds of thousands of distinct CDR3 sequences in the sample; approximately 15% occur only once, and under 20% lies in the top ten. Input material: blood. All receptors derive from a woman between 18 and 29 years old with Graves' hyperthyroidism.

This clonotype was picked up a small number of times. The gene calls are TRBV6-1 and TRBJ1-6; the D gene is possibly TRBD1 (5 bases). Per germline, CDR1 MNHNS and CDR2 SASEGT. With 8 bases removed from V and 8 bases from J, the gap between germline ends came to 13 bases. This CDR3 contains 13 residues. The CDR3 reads CASPERGDSPLHF. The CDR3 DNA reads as TGTGCCAGCCCCGAGAGGGGTGATTCACCCCTCCACTTT.

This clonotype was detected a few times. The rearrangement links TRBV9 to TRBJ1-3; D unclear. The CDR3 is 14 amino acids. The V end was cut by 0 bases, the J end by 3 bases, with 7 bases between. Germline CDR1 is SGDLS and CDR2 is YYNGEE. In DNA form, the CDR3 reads TGTGCCAGCAGCGTAGGAAGAGTTGGAAACACCATATATTTT. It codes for CASSVGRVGNTIYF.

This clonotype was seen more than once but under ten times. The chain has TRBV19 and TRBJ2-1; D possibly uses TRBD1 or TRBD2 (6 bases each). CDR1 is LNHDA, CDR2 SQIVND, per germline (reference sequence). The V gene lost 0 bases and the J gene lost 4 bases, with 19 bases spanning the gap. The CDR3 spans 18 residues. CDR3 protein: CASSIDLGALAPYNEQFF. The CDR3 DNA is TGTGCCAGTAGTATAGATCTGGGGGCTCTAGCGCCGTACAATGAGCAGTTCTTC.

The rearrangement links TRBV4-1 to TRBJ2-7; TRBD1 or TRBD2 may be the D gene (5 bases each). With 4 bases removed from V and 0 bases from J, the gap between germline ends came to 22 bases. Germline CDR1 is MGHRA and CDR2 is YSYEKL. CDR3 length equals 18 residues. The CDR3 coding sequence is TGCGCCAGCAGCCGCTCGGTCAGTGGGGGTTCCAACTCCTACGAGCAGTACTTC. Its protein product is CASSRSVSGGSNSYEQYF.

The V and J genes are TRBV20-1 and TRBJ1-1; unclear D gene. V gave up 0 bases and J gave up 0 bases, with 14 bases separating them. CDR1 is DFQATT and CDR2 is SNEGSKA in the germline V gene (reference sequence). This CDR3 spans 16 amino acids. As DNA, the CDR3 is TGCAGTGCTAGAGATTTTCGGGCAGAGATGAACACTGAAGCTTTCTTT. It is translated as CSARDFRAEMNTEAFF.

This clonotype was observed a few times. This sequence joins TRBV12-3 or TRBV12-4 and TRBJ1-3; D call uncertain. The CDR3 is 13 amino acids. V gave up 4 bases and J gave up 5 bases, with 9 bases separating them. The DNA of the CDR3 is TGTGCCAGCAGTTCGAATCTTAGAAACACCATATATTTT. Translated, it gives CASSSNLRNTIYF.

CDR3 amino acids: CASSSLGQSTEAFF. The CDR3 region has the DNA TGTGCCAGCAGCAGTCTGGGGCAGAGTACTGAAGCTTTCTTT. The chain is built from TRBV7-2 and TRBJ1-1; D is possibly TRBD1 (5 bases). Germline CDR1 reads SGHTA; CDR2 reads FQGNSA. The CDR3 is 14 residues long. Trimming took off 5 bases at V and 5 bases at J, with 15 bases between the two ends.

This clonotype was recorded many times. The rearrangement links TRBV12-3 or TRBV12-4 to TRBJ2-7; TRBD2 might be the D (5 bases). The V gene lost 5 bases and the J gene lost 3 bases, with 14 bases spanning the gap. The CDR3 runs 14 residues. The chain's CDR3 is CASSVKGLYYEQYF. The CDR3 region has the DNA TGTGCCAGCAGTGTCAAAGGACTCTACTACGAGCAGTACTTC.

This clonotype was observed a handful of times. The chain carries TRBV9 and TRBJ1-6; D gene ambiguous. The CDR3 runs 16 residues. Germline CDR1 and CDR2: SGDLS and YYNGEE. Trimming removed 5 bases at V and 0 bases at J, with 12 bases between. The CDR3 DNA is TGTGCCAGCAGTCCTCGGGCCAGCTCCTATAATTCACCCCTCCACTTT. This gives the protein CASSPRASSYNSPLHF.

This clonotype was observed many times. In nucleotides, the CDR3 is TGTGCCAGCTCCCGGCGACAGGGCTCCTACAATGAGCAGTTCTTC. It translates to CASSRRQGSYNEQFF. The chain couples TRBV18 to TRBJ2-1, with 7 bases that match TRBD1. Germline CDR1 is KGHSH and CDR2 is LQKENI. J lost 0 bases, V lost 6 bases, and 5 bases had no gene match. This CDR3 is built from 15 residues.